The entry that follows covers one T cell receptor (beta chain) sequence. The TCR beta CDR3 regions underwent amplification using RNA transcripts as the source. HTBI primers drove first-round RT-PCR of the TCR CDR3. TCRdb processed the multiplex PCR reads anew with MiXCR; each CDR3 protein has one entry. The sample lists 550,000 to 800,000 distinct CDR3 sequences, about 18% occurring once. This sample is part of a study of T cells in Graves' hyperthyroidism and ophthalmopathy. The V gene's germline CDR1 is LGHNA and CDR2 YSLEER. V gave up 4 bases and J gave up 5 bases; unmatched junction bases: 4. There are 15 residues in the CDR3.

The V and J genes are TRBV4-3 and TRBJ2-1; 11 bases fit TRBD2. The clonotype was recovered from a man between 50 and 59 years old with Graves' hyperthyroidism. The sequencing input was blood. The CDR3 spells CASSPGLAVHNEQFF. For the CDR3, the DNA is TGCGCCAGCAGCCCGGGACTAGCGGTACACAATGAGCAGTTCTTC.